The 11 T cell receptor beta chains presented below share a single source sample, sequenced in a study of brain T cells in children with intractable seizures. Repertoires were generated with immunoSEQ multiplex PCR, while TCRdb's copy carries only in-frame clones and drops some. The sample includes 88,000 or so clones, approximately 89% seen only once; the top ten take around 22%. The input for sequencing was peripheral blood, taken at surgery. Source of these receptors: a girl aged 2 to 10 with Rasmussen encephalitis and intractable seizures.

V is TRBV30 and J is TRBJ2-4; no clear D gene. From germline, CDR1 is GTSNPN and CDR2 SVGIG (reference sequence). The V gene lost 2 bases and the J gene lost 2 bases, with 16 bases spanning the gap. The CDR3 consists of 16 residues. CDR3 bases: TGTGCCTGGAGTCCCGTTCCGCTTCTGACCAAAAACATTCAGTACTTC. This gives the protein CAWSPVPLLTKNIQYF.

This clone was picked up one time. The chain combines TRBV2 with TRBJ2-2; a possible D gene is TRBD2 (7 bases). This CDR3 is built from 17 residues. Germline-derived CDR1 and CDR2 are SNHLY and FYNNEI. Trimming removed 7 bases at V and 5 bases at J, with 23 bases between. The CDR3 region is CASTPKEGGGWTGELFF. The DNA of the CDR3 is TGTGCCAGCACCCCAAAGGAGGGGGGGGGCTGGACCGGGGAGCTGTTTTTT.

The gene calls are TRBV3-1 (or the pseudogene TRBV3-2) and TRBJ2-2; no definite D call. In germline, CDR1 is LGHDT, CDR2 YNNKEL (reference sequence). This CDR3 comprises 12 residues. The V and J ends lost 1 base and 7 bases respectively, with 4 bases between them. As DNA, the CDR3 is TGTGCCAGCAGCCAAGCCAGCGGGGAGCTGTTTTTT. Translation: CASSQASGELFF.

This chain uses TRBV6-5 with TRBJ1-1; 8 bases are shared with TRBD1. The CDR3 is made up of 12 amino acids. After removal of 9 bases from V and 6 bases from J, the junction contained 6 bases not matched to a gene. Germline loops: CDR1 MNHEY, CDR2 SVGAGI. CDR3 protein: CASNRGGAEAFF. The CDR3, as DNA: TGTGCCAGTAACAGGGGGGGGGCTGAAGCTTTCTTT.

J is TRBJ2-1 and V is TRBV6-5; D is perhaps TRBD2 (6 bases). V was cut by 2 bases and J by 5 bases, with 16 bases left in between. The length of the CDR3 is 16 residues. Germline V gives CDR1 MNHEY, CDR2 SVGAGI. For the CDR3, the DNA is TGTGCCAGCAGTTACCCTAGGATGGAGGGCCACAATGAGCAGTTCTTC. Amino acid sequence: CASSYPRMEGHNEQFF.

The chain links TRBV5-1 to TRBJ2-2; the D gene is possibly TRBD1 (7 bases). The ends were cut back, 5 bases at V and 6 bases at J, with 20 bases in the middle. The CDR3 runs 16 residues. Per the germline V gene, CDR1 is SGHRS and CDR2 is YFSETQ. CDR3 sequence: CASSAFRQGGSGELFF. Here the CDR3 DNA reads TGCGCCAGCAGTGCCTTCCGGCAGGGGGGCTCCGGGGAGCTGTTTTTT.

The rearrangement links TRBV19 to TRBJ1-2, with TRBD1 matching 9 bases. The CDR3 spans 15 residues. V was pared by 5 bases and J by 8 bases, with 12 bases of the junction left unmatched. Germline lookup yields CDR1 LNHDA and CDR2 SQIVND (reference sequence). In nucleotides, the CDR3 is TGTGCCAGTAGTGTGGGACAGGGATCCGTTGAGGGCTACACCTTC. This encodes CASSVGQGSVEGYTF.

The J gene is TRBJ2-7, the V gene TRBV12-3 or TRBV12-4; weak D call: TRBD1 (7 bases). The CDR3 is 13 amino acids. Between the trimmed V and J ends, which lost 6 bases and 6 bases, there was a span of 15 bases. CDR3 in DNA: TGTGCCAGCAGCCGCAGACAGGGAGGCGAGCAGTACTTC. Translation: CASSRRQGGEQYF.

The chain combines TRBV19 with TRBJ1-4; D not certain. Trimming left V 7 bases short and J 5 bases short, with 14 bases between. The CDR3 runs to 14 residues. CDR1 LNHDA and CDR2 SQIVND come from the germline V gene (reference sequence). In DNA form, the CDR3 reads TGTGCCAGTAAGTTCGAGGGTCGGAATGAAAAACTGTTTTTT. It yields the protein CASKFEGRNEKLFF.

The J gene is TRBJ1-2, the V gene TRBV28, with 10 bases fitting TRBD1. J gave up 7 bases and V 0 bases, and 8 bases lay outside the gene matches. This CDR3 spans 16 amino acids. The germline gives CDR1 MDHEN, CDR2 SYDVKM. CDR3 sequence (DNA): TGTGCCAGCAGTTTATGGTCGGGACAGGGGTCGGCTGGCTACACCTTC. Translation: CASSLWSGQGSAGYTF.

V and J are TRBV6-2 or TRBV6-3 and TRBJ2-7; TRBD2 matches 11 bases. The CDR3 is 16 amino acids. V shed 5 bases and J 2 bases; nucleotides not matched to a gene: 8. The germline gives CDR1 MNHEY, CDR2 SVGEGT. The CDR3 sequence: CASSPPTSGRPYEQYF. The CDR3 bases are TGTGCCAGCAGTCCGCCTACTAGCGGGAGACCCTACGAGCAGTACTTC.